This is a list of T cell receptor beta chains from one sample in a study of blood T cell repertoires in COVID-19. Generated by immunoSEQ multiplex PCR, the TCRdb table keeps only in-frame clones and is missing some. The table lists approximately 89,000 clones, around four fifths of them singletons, with 12% in the top ten. What was sequenced was peripheral blood. The receptors originated from a woman in her seventies with active or convalescent COVID-19. The CDR3 runs from the conserved cysteine through the conserved F or W. A D gene is named only where the DNA matches it firmly. Rows may omit the clone size; those that give it use once, few, many or a size class.

j_gene: TRBJ1-6
abundance: .
v_gene: TRBV11-2
d_gene: .
CDR3nt: TGTGCCAGCGGAGGAAGACAATTTAATTCACCCCTCCACTTT
CDR3aa: CASGGRQFNSPLHF

j_gene: TRBJ1-5
abundance: .
v_gene: TRBV5-8
d_gene: .
CDR3nt: TGTGCCAGCAGCTTACGCCCAGCTAACGGGGCCCAGCATTTT
CDR3aa: CASSLRPANGAQHF

j_gene: TRBJ2-2
abundance: .
v_gene: TRBV5-1
d_gene: .
CDR3nt: TGCGCCAGCAGCTTGGCCGGGATTACCGGGGAGCTGTTTTTT
CDR3aa: CASSLAGITGELFF

j_gene: TRBJ2-1
abundance: .
v_gene: TRBV9
d_gene: .
CDR3nt: TGTGCCAGCAGCGTATCCGGGACTTCCTACAATGAGCAGTTCTTC
CDR3aa: CASSVSGTSYNEQFF

j_gene: TRBJ2-2
abundance: few
v_gene: TRBV3-1/TRBV3-2
d_gene: .
CDR3nt: TGTGCCAGCAGCCGCGGGACGGGTCACACCGGGGAGCTGTTTTTT
CDR3aa: CASSRGTGHTGELFF

j_gene: TRBJ1-1
abundance: .
v_gene: TRBV4-3
d_gene: .
CDR3nt: TGCGCCAGCAGCCAAGATTGGGGAGCTGAAGCTTTCTTT
CDR3aa: CASSQDWGAEAFF

j_gene: TRBJ2-1
abundance: once
v_gene: TRBV24-1
d_gene: .
CDR3nt: TGTGCCACCAGTGACCGGCCGAGGGATGAGCAGTTCTTC
CDR3aa: CATSDRPRDEQFF

j_gene: TRBJ2-7
abundance: .
v_gene: TRBV6-2/TRBV6-3
d_gene: .
CDR3nt: TGTGCCAGCAGTGAGACAGTGTACGAGCAGTACTTC
CDR3aa: CASSETVYEQYF

j_gene: TRBJ2-4
abundance: .
v_gene: TRBV4-3
d_gene: TRBD2
CDR3nt: TGCGCCAGCAGCCACCGAAATGCGGGGGACATTCAGTACTTC
CDR3aa: CASSHRNAGDIQYF

j_gene: TRBJ1-5
abundance: .
v_gene: TRBV10-3
d_gene: TRBD1
CDR3nt: TGTGCCATCAGTCCGGACAGGGGAGGGAATCAGCCCCAGCATTTT
CDR3aa: CAISPDRGGNQPQHF

j_gene: TRBJ1-2
abundance: .
v_gene: TRBV6-5
d_gene: .
CDR3nt: TGTGCCAGCAGCCAGGGGAATAAGGGATATGGCTACACCTTC
CDR3aa: CASSQGNKGYGYTF

j_gene: TRBJ1-1
abundance: .
v_gene: TRBV2
d_gene: TRBD1
CDR3nt: TGTGCCAGCAGGGGACAGGGATTGAACACTGAAGCTTTCTTT
CDR3aa: CASRGQGLNTEAFF

j_gene: TRBJ1-4
abundance: few
v_gene: TRBV6-5
d_gene: .
CDR3nt: TGTGCCAGCAGTTACTCGGCGGGGATTAATGAAAAACTGTTTTTT
CDR3aa: CASSYSAGINEKLFF